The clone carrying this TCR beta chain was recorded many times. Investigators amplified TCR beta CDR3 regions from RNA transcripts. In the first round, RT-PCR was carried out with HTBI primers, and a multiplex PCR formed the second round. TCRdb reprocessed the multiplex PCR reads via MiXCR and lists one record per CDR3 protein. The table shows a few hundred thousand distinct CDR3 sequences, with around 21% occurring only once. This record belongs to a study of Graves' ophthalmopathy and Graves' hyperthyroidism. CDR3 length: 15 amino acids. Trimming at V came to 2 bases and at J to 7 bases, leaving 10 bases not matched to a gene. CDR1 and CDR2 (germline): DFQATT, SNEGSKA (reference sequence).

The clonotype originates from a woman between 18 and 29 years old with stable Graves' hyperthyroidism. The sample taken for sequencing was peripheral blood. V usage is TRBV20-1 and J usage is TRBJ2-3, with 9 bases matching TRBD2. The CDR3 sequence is CSARPPSGMVNTQYF. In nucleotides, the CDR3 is TGCAGTGCTAGACCACCTAGCGGGATGGTGAATACGCAGTATTTT.